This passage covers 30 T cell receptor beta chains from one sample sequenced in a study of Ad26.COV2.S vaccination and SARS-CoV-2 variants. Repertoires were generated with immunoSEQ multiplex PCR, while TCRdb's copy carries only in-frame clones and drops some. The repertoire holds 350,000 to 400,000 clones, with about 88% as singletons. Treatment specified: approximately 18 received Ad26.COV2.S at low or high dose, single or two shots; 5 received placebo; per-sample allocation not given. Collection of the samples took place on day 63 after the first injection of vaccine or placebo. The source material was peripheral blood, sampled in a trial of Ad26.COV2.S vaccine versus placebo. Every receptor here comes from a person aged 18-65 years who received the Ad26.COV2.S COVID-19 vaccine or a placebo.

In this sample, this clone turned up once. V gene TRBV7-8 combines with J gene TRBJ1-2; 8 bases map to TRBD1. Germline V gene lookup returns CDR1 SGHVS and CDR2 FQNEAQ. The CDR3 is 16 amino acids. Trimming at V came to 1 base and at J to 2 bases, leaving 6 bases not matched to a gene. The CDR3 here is CASSLGAGGGNYGYTF. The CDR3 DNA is TGTGCCAGCAGCTTAGGAGCAGGGGGCGGGAACTATGGCTACACCTTC.

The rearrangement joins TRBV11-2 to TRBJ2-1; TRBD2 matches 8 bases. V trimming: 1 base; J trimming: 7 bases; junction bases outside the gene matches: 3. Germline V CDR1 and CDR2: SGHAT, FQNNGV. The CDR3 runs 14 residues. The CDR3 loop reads CASSLVAGWNEQFF. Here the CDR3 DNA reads TGTGCCAGCAGCTTAGTAGCGGGGTGGAATGAGCAGTTCTTC.

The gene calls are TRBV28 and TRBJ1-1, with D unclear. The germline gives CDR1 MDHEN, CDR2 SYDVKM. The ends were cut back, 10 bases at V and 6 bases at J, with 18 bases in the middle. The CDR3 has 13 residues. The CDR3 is CATLMASRAEAFF. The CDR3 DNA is TGTGCCACCCTTATGGCCTCAAGGGCTGAAGCTTTCTTT.

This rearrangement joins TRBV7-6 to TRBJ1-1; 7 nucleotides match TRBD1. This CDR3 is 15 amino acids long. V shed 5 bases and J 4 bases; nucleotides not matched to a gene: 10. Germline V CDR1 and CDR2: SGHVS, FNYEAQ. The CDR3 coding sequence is TGTGCCAGCAGCCCTTCCGGGACAGCCGTCACTGAAGCTTTCTTT. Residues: CASSPSGTAVTEAFF.

This CDR3 reads CASRDPRFNGYTF. CDR3 in DNA: TGTGCCAGCCGGGACCCCAGGTTCAATGGCTACACCTTC. The genes are TRBV27 and TRBJ1-2; possible D gene TRBD1, 5 bases. CDR3 size: 13 residues. The germline V gene encodes CDR1 MNHEY and CDR2 SMNVEV (reference sequence). Between the trimmed V and J ends, which lost 8 bases and 6 bases, there was a span of 16 bases.

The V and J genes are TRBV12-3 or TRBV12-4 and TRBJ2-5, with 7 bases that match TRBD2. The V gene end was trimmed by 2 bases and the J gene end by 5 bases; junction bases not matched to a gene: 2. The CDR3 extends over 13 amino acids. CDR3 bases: TGTGCCAGCAGTTTACTTAGCGGGGAGACCCAGTACTTC. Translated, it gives CASSLLSGETQYF.

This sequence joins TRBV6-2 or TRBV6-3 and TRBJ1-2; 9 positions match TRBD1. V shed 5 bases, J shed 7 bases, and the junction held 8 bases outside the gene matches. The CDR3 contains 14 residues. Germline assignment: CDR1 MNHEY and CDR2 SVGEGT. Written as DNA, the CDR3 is TGTGCCAGCAGTCCAAGAACGGACAGGGGTGGCTACACCTTC. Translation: CASSPRTDRGGYTF.

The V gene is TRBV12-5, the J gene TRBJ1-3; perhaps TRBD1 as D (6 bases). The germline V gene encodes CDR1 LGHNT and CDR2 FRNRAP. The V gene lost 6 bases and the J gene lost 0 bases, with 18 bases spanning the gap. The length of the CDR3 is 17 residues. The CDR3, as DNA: TGTGCTAGTGGGACCGGGTCTCAGGGGCTCTCTGGAAACACCATATATTTT. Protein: CASGTGSQGLSGNTIYF.

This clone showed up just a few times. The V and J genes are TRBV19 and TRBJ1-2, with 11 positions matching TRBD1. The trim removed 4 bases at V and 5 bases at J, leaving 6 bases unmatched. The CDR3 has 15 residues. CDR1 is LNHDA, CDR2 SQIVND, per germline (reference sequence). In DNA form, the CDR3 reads TGTGCCAGTAGTACACCGGGACAGGGGGAGTATGGCTACACCTTC. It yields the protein CASSTPGQGEYGYTF.

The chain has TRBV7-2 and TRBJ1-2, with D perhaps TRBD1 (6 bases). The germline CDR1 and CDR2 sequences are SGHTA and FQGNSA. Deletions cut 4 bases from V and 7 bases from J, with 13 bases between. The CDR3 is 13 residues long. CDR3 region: CASSSQGNSGYTF. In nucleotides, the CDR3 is TGTGCCAGCAGCTCCCAGGGGAATAGTGGCTACACCTTC. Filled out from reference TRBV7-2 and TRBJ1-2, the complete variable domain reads GAGVSQSPSNKVTEKGKDVELRCDPISGHTALYWYRQSLGQGLEFLIYFQGNSAPDKSGLPSDRFSAERTGGSVSTLTIQRTQQEDSAVYLCASSSQGNSGYTFGSGTRLTVV.

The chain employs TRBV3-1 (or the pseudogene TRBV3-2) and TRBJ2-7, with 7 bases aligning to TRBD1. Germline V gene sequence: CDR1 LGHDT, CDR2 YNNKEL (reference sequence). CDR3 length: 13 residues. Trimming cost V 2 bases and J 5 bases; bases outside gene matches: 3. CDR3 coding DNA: TGTGCCAGCAGCCAACAGACAGGGAACGAGCAGTACTTC. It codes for CASSQQTGNEQYF.

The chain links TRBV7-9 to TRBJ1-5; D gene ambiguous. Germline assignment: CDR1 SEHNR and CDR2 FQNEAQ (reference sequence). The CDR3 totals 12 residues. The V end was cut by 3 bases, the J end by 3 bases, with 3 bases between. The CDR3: CASSFDNQPQHF. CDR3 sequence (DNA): TGTGCCAGCAGCTTCGACAATCAGCCCCAGCATTTT.

The CDR3 DNA reads TGTGCCAGTAGTCCAAAAGTGGTAGCAGGAGACTATAGCAATCAGCCCCAGCATTTT. It is translated as CASSPKVVAGDYSNQPQHF. The chain joins TRBV19 to TRBJ1-5; D unresolved. Trimming stripped 5 bases from V and 0 bases from J, with 23 bases between. CDR1 and CDR2 (germline): LNHDA, SQIVND (reference sequence). The CDR3 has 19 amino acids.

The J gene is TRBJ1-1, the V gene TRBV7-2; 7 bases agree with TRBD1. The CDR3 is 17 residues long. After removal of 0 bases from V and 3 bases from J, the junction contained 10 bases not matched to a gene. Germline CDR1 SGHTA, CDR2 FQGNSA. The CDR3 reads CASSLAPGLQGDTEAFF. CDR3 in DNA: TGTGCCAGCAGCTTAGCACCGGGACTCCAGGGGGACACTGAAGCTTTCTTT.

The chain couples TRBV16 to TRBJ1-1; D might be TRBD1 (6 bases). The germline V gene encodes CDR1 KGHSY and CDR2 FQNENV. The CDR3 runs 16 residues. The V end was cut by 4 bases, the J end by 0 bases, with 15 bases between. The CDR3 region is CASSPPGGQMNTEAFF. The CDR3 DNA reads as TGTGCCAGCAGCCCTCCCGGGGGGCAGATGAACACTGAAGCTTTCTTT.

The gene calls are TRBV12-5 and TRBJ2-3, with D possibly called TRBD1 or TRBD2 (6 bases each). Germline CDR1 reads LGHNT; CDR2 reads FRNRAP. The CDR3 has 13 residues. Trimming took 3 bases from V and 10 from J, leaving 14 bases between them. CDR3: CASGFRQGTSQYF. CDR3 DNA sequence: TGTGCTAGTGGTTTTCGGCAGGGGACTTCGCAGTATTTT.

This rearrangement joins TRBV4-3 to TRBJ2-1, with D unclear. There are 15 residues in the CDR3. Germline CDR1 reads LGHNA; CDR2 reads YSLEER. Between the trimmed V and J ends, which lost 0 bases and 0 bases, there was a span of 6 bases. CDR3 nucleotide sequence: TGCGCCAGCAGCCAAGACCCTAGCTCCTACAATGAGCAGTTCTTC. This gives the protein CASSQDPSSYNEQFF.

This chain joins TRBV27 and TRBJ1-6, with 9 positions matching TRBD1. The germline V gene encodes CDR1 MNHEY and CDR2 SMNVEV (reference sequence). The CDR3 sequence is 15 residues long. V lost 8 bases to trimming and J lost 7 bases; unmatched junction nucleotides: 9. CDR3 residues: CASGPLGTGNSPLHF. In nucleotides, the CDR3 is TGTGCCAGCGGACCCCTCGGGACAGGGAATTCACCCCTCCACTTT.

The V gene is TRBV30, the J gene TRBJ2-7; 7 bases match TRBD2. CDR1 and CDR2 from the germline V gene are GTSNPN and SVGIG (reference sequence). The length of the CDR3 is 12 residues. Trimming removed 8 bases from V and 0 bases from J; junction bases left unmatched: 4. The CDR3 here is CAGGGSSYEQYF. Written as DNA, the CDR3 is TGTGCCGGGGGGGGGAGCTCCTACGAGCAGTACTTC.

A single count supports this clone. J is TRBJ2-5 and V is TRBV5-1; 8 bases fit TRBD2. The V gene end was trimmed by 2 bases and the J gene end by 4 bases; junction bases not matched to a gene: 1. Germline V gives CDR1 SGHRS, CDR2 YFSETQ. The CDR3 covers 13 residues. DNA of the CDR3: TGCGCCAGCAGCTTAGCGGGGGTAGAGACCCAGTACTTC. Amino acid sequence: CASSLAGVETQYF.

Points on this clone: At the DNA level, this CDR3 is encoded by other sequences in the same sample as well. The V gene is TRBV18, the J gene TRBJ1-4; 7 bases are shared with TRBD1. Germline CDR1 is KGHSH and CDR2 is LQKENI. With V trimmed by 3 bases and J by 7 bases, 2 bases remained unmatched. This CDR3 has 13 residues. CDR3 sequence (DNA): TGTGCCAGCTCACCCCAGGGGGGTGAAAAACTGTTTTTT. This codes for CASSPQGGEKLFF.

DNA of the CDR3: TGTGCCAGCAGCATACGGACAGGGATTGAAAAACTGTTTTTT. Amino acid sequence: CASSIRTGIEKLFF. J is TRBJ1-4 and V is TRBV11-2; TRBD1 matches 8 bases. The CDR3 loop spans 14 amino acids. Germline V gives CDR1 SGHAT, CDR2 FQNNGV. The V and J ends lost 5 bases and 7 bases, in that order; junction bases with no gene match: 6.

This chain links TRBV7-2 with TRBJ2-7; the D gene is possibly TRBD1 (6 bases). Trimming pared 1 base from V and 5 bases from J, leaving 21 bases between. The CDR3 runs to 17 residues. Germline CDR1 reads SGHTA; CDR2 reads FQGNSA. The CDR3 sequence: CASSLGGTRPDPNEQYF. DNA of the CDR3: TGTGCCAGCAGCTTAGGAGGGACAAGGCCGGACCCCAACGAGCAGTACTTC.

The CDR3 reads CAWSEINLPYNSPLHF. The DNA for the CDR3 is TGTGCCTGGAGTGAGATAAATCTACCCTATAATTCACCCCTCCACTTT. This chain joins TRBV30 and TRBJ1-6; D remains unclear. Trimming shortened V by 1 base and J by 2 bases, and 12 bases separated the two germline ends. The CDR3 runs 16 residues. Germline CDR1 and CDR2: GTSNPN and SVGIG (reference sequence).

CDR3 bases: TGTGCCAGCAGCTCGGGCCCCAACGGAAACTATGGCTACACCTTC. Its protein product is CASSSGPNGNYGYTF. The chain employs TRBV6-1 and TRBJ1-2; D not resolved. CDR3 length: 15 residues. Germline V gene sequence: CDR1 MNHNS, CDR2 SASEGT. The V gene lost 6 bases and the J gene lost 2 bases, with 16 bases spanning the gap.

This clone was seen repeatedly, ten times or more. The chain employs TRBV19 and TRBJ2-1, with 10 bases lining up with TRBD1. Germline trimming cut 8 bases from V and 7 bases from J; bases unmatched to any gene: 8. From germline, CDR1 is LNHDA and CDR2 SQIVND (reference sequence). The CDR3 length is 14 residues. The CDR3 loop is CASQGQGNSNEQFF. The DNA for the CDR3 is TGTGCCAGTCAGGGACAGGGGAATTCGAATGAGCAGTTCTTC.

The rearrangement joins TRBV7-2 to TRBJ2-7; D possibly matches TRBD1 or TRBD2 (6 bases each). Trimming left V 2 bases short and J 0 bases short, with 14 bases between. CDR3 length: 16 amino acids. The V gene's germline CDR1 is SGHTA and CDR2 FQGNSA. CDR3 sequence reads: CASSLPGRGPSYEQYF. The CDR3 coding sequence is TGTGCCAGCAGCTTACCGGGTCGGGGGCCCTCCTACGAGCAGTACTTC.

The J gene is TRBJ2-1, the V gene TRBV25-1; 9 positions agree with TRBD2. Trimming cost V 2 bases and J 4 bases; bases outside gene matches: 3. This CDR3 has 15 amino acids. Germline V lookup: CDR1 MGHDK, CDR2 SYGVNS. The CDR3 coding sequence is TGTGCCAGCAGTGAACTAGCGGGGTTTTACAATGAGCAGTTCTTC. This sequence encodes CASSELAGFYNEQFF.

The chain's CDR3 is CARSLSMITQYF. CDR3 in DNA: TGTGCCAGAAGCTTGTCCATGATCACGCAGTATTTT. J is TRBJ2-3 and V is TRBV5-3; no clear D gene. TRBV5-3 is an ORF; its function is uncertain. The CDR3 loop spans 12 amino acids. The V end was cut by 1 base, the J end by 9 bases, with 9 bases between.

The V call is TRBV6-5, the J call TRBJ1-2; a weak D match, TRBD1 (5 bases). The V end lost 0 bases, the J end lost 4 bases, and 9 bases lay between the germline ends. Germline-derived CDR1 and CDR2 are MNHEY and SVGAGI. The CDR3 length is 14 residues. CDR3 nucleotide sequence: TGTGCCAGCAGTTACTCGACAGCGCTCTATGGCTACACCTTC. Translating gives CASSYSTALYGYTF.